The clone carrying this TCR beta chain was seen many times. The target antigen is unknown. This entry belongs to a study of T cells in Graves' hyperthyroidism and ophthalmopathy. The study's findings and limits: Researchers found most expanded thyroid clonotypes above 0.001 in blood as well. The model forecast ophthalmopathy, anticipating it by a median approximately 7 months before onset.

There were TCR beta CDR3 regions amplified from RNA transcripts. TCR CDR3 underwent first-round RT-PCR with the HTBI primer set. From the multiplex PCR reads, TCRdb called clonotypes with MiXCR, one entry per CDR3 protein. This sample carries about 570,000 distinct CDR3 sequences, more than 45% of them seen once, and the ten largest clones take under 20%. Diagnoses were made from clinical symptoms, serum measures (thyroxine and TRAb), thyroid ultrasound and orbital computed tomography. Trimming took off 4 bases at V and 1 base at J, with 20 bases between the two ends. The length of the CDR3 is 17 residues. Germline values: CDR1 SGHRS, CDR2 YFSETQ.

This sequence joins TRBV5-1 and TRBJ2-5; D is perhaps TRBD1 or TRBD2 (6 bases each). Sequencing used peripheral blood or thyroid tissue (not recorded which). This sequence was found in an adult woman with Graves' disease, either hyperthyroidism or ophthalmopathy (not recorded which). CDR3 amino acids: CASSRLLDGGRQETQYF. The CDR3 DNA follows: TGCGCCAGCAGCCGCCTTTTAGATGGGGGGCGCCAAGAGACCCAGTACTTC.